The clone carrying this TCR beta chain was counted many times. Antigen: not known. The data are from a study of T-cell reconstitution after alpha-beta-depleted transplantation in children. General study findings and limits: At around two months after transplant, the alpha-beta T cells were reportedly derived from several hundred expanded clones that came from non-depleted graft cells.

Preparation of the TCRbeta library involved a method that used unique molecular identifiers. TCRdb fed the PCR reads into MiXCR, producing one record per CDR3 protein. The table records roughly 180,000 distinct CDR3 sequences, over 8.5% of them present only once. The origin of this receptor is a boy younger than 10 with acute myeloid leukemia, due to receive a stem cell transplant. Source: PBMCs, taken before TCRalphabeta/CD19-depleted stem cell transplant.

The CDR3 nucleotides are TGCGCCAGCAGCTTGGCCGCCAGCCTGGCGAATTCACCCCTCCACTTT. Amino acid sequence: CASSLAASLANSPLHF. The rearrangement links TRBV5-1 to TRBJ1-6; D gene unclear. The CDR3 is 16 amino acids. Trimming pared 0 bases from V and 7 bases from J, leaving 14 bases between. Germline CDR1 SGHRS, CDR2 YFSETQ.